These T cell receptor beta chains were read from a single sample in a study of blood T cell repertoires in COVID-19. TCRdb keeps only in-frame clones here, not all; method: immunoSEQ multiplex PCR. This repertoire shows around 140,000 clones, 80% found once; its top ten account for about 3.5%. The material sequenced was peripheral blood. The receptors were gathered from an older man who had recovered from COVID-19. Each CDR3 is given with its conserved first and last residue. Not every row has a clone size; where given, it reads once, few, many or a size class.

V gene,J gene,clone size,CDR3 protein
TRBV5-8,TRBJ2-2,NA,CASTRGGRTGELFF
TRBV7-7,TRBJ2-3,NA,CASSLTGTDTQYF
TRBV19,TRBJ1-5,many,CASQQGFQPQHF
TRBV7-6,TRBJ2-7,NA,CASSLGGTDYEQYF
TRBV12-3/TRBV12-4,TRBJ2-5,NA,CASSSGGLGTQYF
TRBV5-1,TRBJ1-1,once,CASSSPNEAFF
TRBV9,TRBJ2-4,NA,CASSTLAGAANIQYF
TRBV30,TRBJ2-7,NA,CAWSRIRAREQYF
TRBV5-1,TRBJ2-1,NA,CASSFTAGGDNEQFF
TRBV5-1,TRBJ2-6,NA,CASSRQASSGANVLTF
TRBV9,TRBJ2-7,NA,CASSLSGTGYGEQYF
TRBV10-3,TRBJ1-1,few,CAIRGQAPNTEAFF
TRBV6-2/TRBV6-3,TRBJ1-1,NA,CASSYWPGEAFF
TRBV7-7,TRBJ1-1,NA,CASSLEGGTEAFF
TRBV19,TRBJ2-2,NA,CASSPADRRNTGELFF
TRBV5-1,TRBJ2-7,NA,CASSGQGAAYEQYF
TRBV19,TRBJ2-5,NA,CASSTGGLGRETQYF
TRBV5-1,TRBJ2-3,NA,CASSLGTPTSTDTQYF
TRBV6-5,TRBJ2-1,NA,CASSYRERSSYNEQFF
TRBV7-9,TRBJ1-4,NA,CASSPAQAGEKLFF
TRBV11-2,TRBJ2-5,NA,CAVEGQLEETQYF
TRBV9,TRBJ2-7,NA,CASSVSGQGWEQYF
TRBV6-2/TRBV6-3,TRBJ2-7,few,CASSYLGEEWYEQYF
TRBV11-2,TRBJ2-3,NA,CASSPTSAYTDTQYF
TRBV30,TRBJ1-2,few,CAWSVLHRGSYGYTF
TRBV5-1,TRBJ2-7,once,CASSLLTGAYEQYF
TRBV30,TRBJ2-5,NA,CAWTILTPGGQETQYF
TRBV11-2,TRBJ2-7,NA,CASSSDRTYEQYF
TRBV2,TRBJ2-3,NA,CAGSKLAGGADTQYF
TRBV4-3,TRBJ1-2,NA,CASSQALGQGADGYTF
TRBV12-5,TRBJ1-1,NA,CASGLWAGRSTEAFF
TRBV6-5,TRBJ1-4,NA,CASSYSGTGYEKLFF
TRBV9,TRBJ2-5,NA,CASSRSGGGTQETQYF
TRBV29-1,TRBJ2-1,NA,CSVNSGHEQFF
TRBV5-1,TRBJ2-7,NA,CASSLGTSVEQYF
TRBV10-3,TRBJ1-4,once,CAISPGQGVEKLFF